This record covers a single T cell receptor beta chain. No antigen is known for it. This entry is derived from a study of T cell repertoires in cytomegalovirus infection. Study-wide background: A matching HLA type, together with CMV infection, was signaled by public TCR beta signatures.

MiXCR, run by TCRdb on the reads, gives a single entry per CDR3 protein. The table includes 900,000 to 950,000 distinct CDR3 sequences, around 31% detected once. With V trimmed by 8 bases and J by 7 bases, 2 bases remained unmatched. This CDR3 comprises 11 residues. Study results and limitations: Predominance within the ex vivo response was attributable to HLA-C-restricted CMV-specific TCR beta clonotypes.

The receptor was derived from a human donor in good health (CMV status not recorded). Some clones in this sample may be carry-over from other donors' samples. The input for sequencing was cultured CD8+ T cells from PBMCs, taken from culture after CMV antigen stimulation. This sequence joins TRBV12-3 or TRBV12-4 and TRBJ1-1; TRBD1 agrees at 9 bases. The CDR3 reads CASGQGFEAFF. CDR3 DNA: TGTGCCAGCGGACAGGGGTTTGAAGCTTTCTTT.